Listed below are T cell receptor beta chains from one sample, sequenced in a study of shared clonotypes between healthy human individuals. Clones were sequenced by immunoSEQ multiplex PCR, and TCRdb holds only the in-frame ones, with some missing. The sample records hundreds of thousands of clones, 95% being singletons. The sample taken for sequencing was naive CD8+ T cells sorted from blood. The origin of the receptors is a woman in her twenties or thirties in good health. The CDR3 runs from the conserved cysteine through the conserved F or W. D genes are given only for firm matches. Clone size is stated in some rows and not others, as once, few, many or a class when expanded.

>NA|TRBJ2-7|TRBV29-1|TRBD2
TGCAGCGTGGAAGGGACTAGCGGGAGGTCTTCCGGGGACGAGCAGTACTTC
CSVEGTSGRSSGDEQYF
>NA|TRBJ1-5|TRBV4-1|NA
TGCGCCAGCAGCCAGGGTAGAGGCAATCAGCCCCAGCATTTT
CASSQGRGNQPQHF
>NA|TRBJ2-1|TRBV5-4|TRBD2
TGTGCCAGCAGCGTGACTAGCTACCATGAGCAGTTCTTC
CASSVTSYHEQFF
>NA|TRBJ1-3|TRBV15|TRBD1
TGTGCCACCAGCAACAGGGGGCCTGGAAACACCATATATTTT
CATSNRGPGNTIYF
>NA|TRBJ2-1|TRBV11-2|NA
TGTGCCAGCAGCTTCTCGTCTAATGAGCAGTTCTTC
CASSFSSNEQFF
>NA|TRBJ2-1|TRBV29-1|TRBD2
TGCAGCGTCTCCCCCTCGGCGGGAGGGACCCATGAGCAGTTCTTC
CSVSPSAGGTHEQFF
>NA|TRBJ2-4|TRBV4-1|TRBD2
TGCGCCAGCAGCGCGCCGGGGCTAGCGGAAAACATTCAGTACTTC
CASSAPGLAENIQYF
>NA|TRBJ2-1|TRBV28|NA
TGTGCCAGCAGTTTGATGGGCTCCTACAATGAGCAGTTCTTC
CASSLMGSYNEQFF
>NA|TRBJ2-5|TRBV13|NA
TGTGCCAGCAGCCTACGTTCGGGAGCCGAGACCCAGTACTTC
CASSLRSGAETQYF
>NA|TRBJ1-1|TRBV28|NA
TGTGCCAGCAGCTCGACTAGACTGTTGGGGTTCGGTGAAGCTTTCTTT
CASSSTRLLGFGEAFF
>NA|TRBJ2-5|TRBV20-1|TRBD2
TGCAGCTTGACTAGCGGCTACGGGCAGTACTTC
CSLTSGYGQYF
>NA|TRBJ2-3|TRBV6-1|NA
TGTGCCAGCAGCCAAGGGTACACCAGCACAGATACGCAGTATTTT
CASSQGYTSTDTQYF
>NA|TRBJ2-1|TRBV28|TRBD2
TGTGCCAGCAGTTTCCCCCCAGGACTAGCGGGAGGCATCTCCTACAATGAGCAGTTCTTC
CASSFPPGLAGGISYNEQFF
>NA|TRBJ2-2|TRBV7-9|NA
TGTGCCAGCAGCTTAGAGCAGGGCGCCCGACTAGCCGGGGAGCTGTTTTTT
CASSLEQGARLAGELFF
>NA|TRBJ2-7|TRBV7-9|NA
TGTGCCAGCAGGCGGGAGGGATTGGGACAGGGCTACGAGCAGTACTTC
CASRREGLGQGYEQYF
>NA|TRBJ2-2|TRBV13|TRBD2
TGTGCCAGCGAACTAGCGGGTATCACCGGGGAGCTGTTTTTT
CASELAGITGELFF
>NA|TRBJ2-2|TRBV6-6|TRBD2
TGTGCCAGCAGTCAGGGACTAGCGATCACCGGGGAGCTGTTTTTT
CASSQGLAITGELFF
>NA|TRBJ2-3|TRBV19|NA
TGTGCCAGTAGTATAGGGGGAGGCGGGGATACGCAGTATTTT
CASSIGGGGDTQYF
>NA|TRBJ2-3|TRBV28|NA
TGTGCCAGCAGTTTGGCCGGACCGATCACAGATACGCAGTATTTT
CASSLAGPITDTQYF
>NA|TRBJ2-1|TRBV6-1|TRBD2
TGTGCCAGCAGTGAAGCGAGGCGCGGGAGGGGACGGGCGCAGTTCTTC
CASSEARRGRGRAQFF
>NA|TRBJ2-7|TRBV5-6|NA
TGTGCCAGCAGCTTCGGACCCGAGCAGTACTTC
CASSFGPEQYF
>NA|TRBJ2-5|TRBV7-9|NA
TGTGCCAGCAGCGTTATAGAGACCCAGTACTTC
CASSVIETQYF
>NA|TRBJ2-7|TRBV13|NA
TGTGCCAGCAGCTCCTTAGGGGGAGGAGACTACGAGCAGTACTTC
CASSSLGGGDYEQYF
>NA|TRBJ2-2|TRBV5-6|TRBD2
TGTGCCAGCAGCTTTATGGTTAGCGGGTACACCGGGGAGCTGTTTTTT
CASSFMVSGYTGELFF
>NA|TRBJ2-2|TRBV27|TRBD2
TGTGCCAGCAGTTGGGGACTAGCGGGGATCGGGGAGCTGTTTTTT
CASSWGLAGIGELFF
>NA|TRBJ2-5|TRBV14|NA
TGTGCCAGCAGAAACAGCCGGACGTTGCAAGAGACCCAGTACTTC
CASRNSRTLQETQYF
>NA|TRBJ2-1|TRBV27|TRBD2
TGTGCCAGCAGGGGGAGGGATGAGCAGTTCTTC
CASRGRDEQFF
>NA|TRBJ2-7|TRBV15|TRBD1
TGTGCCACCAGCAGGCCTGACAGGGGGACCTCCTACGAGCAGTACTTC
CATSRPDRGTSYEQYF
>NA|TRBJ2-7|TRBV6-6|NA
TGTGCCAGCAGTCCAGACGCCTACGAGCAGTACTTC
CASSPDAYEQYF
>NA|TRBJ2-5|TRBV6-6|TRBD1
TGTGCCAGCAGTTACCCCGGACAGGGTGTGGAGACCCAGTACTTC
CASSYPGQGVETQYF
>NA|TRBJ1-2|TRBV6-5|NA
TGTGCCAGCAGTTACTCCGCAGGCAACTATGGCTACACCTTC
CASSYSAGNYGYTF
>NA|TRBJ2-7|TRBV28|NA
TGTGCCAGCAGGAAGGGGCCAACCTACGAGCAGTACTTC
CASRKGPTYEQYF
>NA|TRBJ2-7|TRBV15|TRBD2
TGTGCCACCAGCGGAGGACTAGCGGGAGCCTACGAGCAGTACTTC
CATSGGLAGAYEQYF
>NA|TRBJ1-2|TRBV6-1|NA
TGTGCCAGCAGTGAAGCGCACGCGGGGATCTTCTATGGCTACACCTTC
CASSEAHAGIFYGYTF
>NA|TRBJ1-3|TRBV2|NA
TGTGCCAGCAGTCCCGCGACGGCCTTCTCTGGAAACACCATATATTTT
CASSPATAFSGNTIYF
>NA|TRBJ2-2|TRBV7-8|NA
TGTGCCAGCAGCTTATGGGCAGGGGCGAACACCGGGGAGCTGTTTTTT
CASSLWAGANTGELFF
>NA|TRBJ2-2|TRBV28|NA
TGTGCCAGCAGTGTCGGGGGTCGCACCGGGGAGCTGTTTTTT
CASSVGGRTGELFF
>NA|TRBJ1-5|TRBV15|NA
TGTGCCACCAGCGAAAGCGGCTCGGGCAATCAGCCCCAGCATTTT
CATSESGSGNQPQHF
>NA|TRBJ2-7|TRBV13|TRBD2
TGTGCCAGCAGCTTCACCGGGACTAGCGCTTACGAGCAGTACTTC
CASSFTGTSAYEQYF
>NA|TRBJ2-3|TRBV9|NA
TGTGCCAGCAGCTTAGAGGGGGTCCCAGATACGCAGTATTTT
CASSLEGVPDTQYF
>NA|TRBJ2-1|TRBV13|TRBD2
TGTGCCAGCAGCTTAGGGACTAGCGGGGACGTAGGGAATGAGCAGTTCTTC
CASSLGTSGDVGNEQFF
>NA|TRBJ2-5|TRBV27|NA
TGTGCCAGCAGTTTATCGGCAGGAGAGAAACAAGAGACCCAGTACTTC
CASSLSAGEKQETQYF
>NA|TRBJ2-7|TRBV14|NA
TGTGCCAGCAGCGGCCGGGACGTCAGCTCCTACGAGCAGTACTTC
CASSGRDVSSYEQYF
>NA|TRBJ2-7|TRBV27|TRBD1
TGTGCCAGCAAAACGGGACAGAGCTCCTACGAGCAGTACTTC
CASKTGQSSYEQYF
>NA|TRBJ2-3|TRBV15|TRBD2
TGTGCCACCAGCAGAGATGATTCGGGACTAGCGGGAGGGACAGATACGCAGTATTTT
CATSRDDSGLAGGTDTQYF
>NA|TRBJ2-7|TRBV15|NA
TGTGCCACCAGCACAAGTAGGACAGTTAACTACGAGCAGTACTTC
CATSTSRTVNYEQYF
>NA|TRBJ1-1|TRBV6-1|NA
TGTGCCAGCAGTGAACGGAGGGGCCCTAACACTGAAGCTTTCTTT
CASSERRGPNTEAFF
>NA|TRBJ2-3|TRBV2|NA
TGTGCCAGCAGTGAGGAAGGGGGGCGCTCAGATACGCAGTATTTT
CASSEEGGRSDTQYF
>NA|TRBJ2-3|TRBV2|TRBD2
TGTGCCAGCAGGGACCTAGCGGGGGGCACAGATACGCAGTATTTT
CASRDLAGGTDTQYF
>NA|TRBJ2-7|TRBV7-2|NA
TGTGCCAGCAGCCTGACTAGTCGCGAGCAGTACTTC
CASSLTSREQYF
>NA|TRBJ2-3|TRBV28|TRBD2
TGTGCCAGCAGGAAGCGGGAGGGCTCGGCTAGCACAGATACGCAGTATTTT
CASRKREGSASTDTQYF
>once|TRBJ2-1|TRBV27|TRBD2
TGTGCCAGCACCCACGGGACTAGCGGAAACAATGAGCAGTTCTTC
CASTHGTSGNNEQFF
>NA|TRBJ2-1|TRBV19|TRBD2
TGTGCCACCCAAGTCGTCGCGGGAGGGCCGGATGAGCAGTTCTTC
CATQVVAGGPDEQFF
>NA|TRBJ1-1|TRBV27|NA
TGTGCCTCCCTGGCAGGGCCGAACACTGAAGCTTTCTTT
CASLAGPNTEAFF
>NA|TRBJ2-3|TRBV7-8|TRBD2
TGTGCCAGCAGCTTAGAAGCGGGGGACTTCACAGATACGCAGTATTTT
CASSLEAGDFTDTQYF